The 3 T cell receptor beta chains listed next were all sequenced from one sample in a study of CD8 T cells in Susac syndrome. Random hexamers served to reverse transcribe roughly 0.5 to 1 ug RNA. TCRdb passed the immunoSEQ multiplex PCR reads through MiXCR, listing each CDR3 protein once. The sample lists around 70,000 distinct CDR3 sequences, roughly 94% occurring once. Sequenced material: CD8+ T cells from PBMCs. All receptors derive from a human donor with multiple sclerosis.

In its sample, this clonotype was seen once. The chain couples TRBV19 to TRBJ2-7; no firm D call. CDR1 and CDR2 (germline): LNHDA, SQIVND (reference sequence). The V end was cut by 2 bases, the J end by 0 bases, with 8 bases between. This CDR3 contains 14 residues. The CDR3 DNA follows: TGTGCCAGTAGTATATACGCCGGCTCCTACGAGCAGTACTTC. This encodes CASSIYAGSYEQYF.

The gene calls are TRBV3-1 and TRBJ2-7; D possibly corresponds to TRBD2 (6 bases). The CDR3 length is 15 residues. Looked up from germline, CDR1 is LGHDT and CDR2 is YNNKEL (reference sequence). V lost 3 bases and J 0 bases, leaving 12 bases between the germline ends. The CDR3 protein is CASSHRDFNSYEQYF. The DNA of the CDR3 is TGTGCCAGCAGCCACCGGGACTTCAACTCCTACGAGCAGTACTTC.

The genes are TRBV29-1 and TRBJ1-5; the D gene is possibly TRBD1 (5 bases). Germline V gives CDR1 SQVTM, CDR2 ANQGSEA. Trimming left V 4 bases short and J 0 bases short, with 16 bases between. The CDR3 runs to 16 residues. The CDR3 DNA sequence: TGCAGCGTTGGGGGTGTGGAGGGGTATAGCAATCAGCCCCAGCATTTT. This sequence encodes CSVGGVEGYSNQPQHF.